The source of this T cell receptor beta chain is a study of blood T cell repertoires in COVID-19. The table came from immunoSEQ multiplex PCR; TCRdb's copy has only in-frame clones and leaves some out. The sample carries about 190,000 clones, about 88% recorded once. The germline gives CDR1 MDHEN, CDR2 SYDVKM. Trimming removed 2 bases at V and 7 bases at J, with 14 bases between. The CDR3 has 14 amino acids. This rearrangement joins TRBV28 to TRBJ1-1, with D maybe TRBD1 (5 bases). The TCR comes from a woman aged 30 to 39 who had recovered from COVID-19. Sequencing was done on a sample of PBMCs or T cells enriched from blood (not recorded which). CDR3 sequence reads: CASSLNSGTGEAFF. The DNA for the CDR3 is TGTGCCAGCAGTTTAAACAGCGGGACGGGTGAAGCTTTCTTT.